Below are 32 T cell receptor beta chains sequenced from a single sample in a study of graft-versus-host responses after intestinal transplantation (dated by TCRdb to the early 2020s). Libraries were built with the immunoSEQ multiplex PCR assay. TCRdb stores this immuneACCESS table with in-frame sequences only. Part of the clones is absent; in the studies checked, under half of the shortfall reflects unresolved V genes, and no reason is known for the rest. The sample includes roughly 80,000 clones, with about nine tenths observed a single time. 0.69% of the sample belongs to the ten largest clones. The specimen comprised PBMCs, sampled 98 days after intestinal transplantation. These receptor sequences come from a human patient who received an intestinal transplant, so some T cells may come from the graft donor.

The V and J genes are TRBV30 and TRBJ2-2; D gene ambiguous. There are 12 residues in the CDR3. Germline assignment: CDR1 GTSNPN and CDR2 SVGIG (reference sequence). V gave up 5 bases and J gave up 6 bases, with 10 bases separating them. CDR3 region: CAWVDLSGELFF. The CDR3 DNA reads as TGTGCCTGGGTCGACTTGTCCGGGGAGCTGTTTTTT.

This chain links TRBV5-1 with TRBJ1-3; D is uncertain. Per the germline V gene, CDR1 is SGHRS and CDR2 is YFSETQ. The V end was cut by 0 bases, the J end by 0 bases, with 4 bases between. The CDR3 length is 14 residues. The CDR3 reads CASSLGSSGNTIYF. In nucleotides, the CDR3 is TGCGCCAGCAGCTTGGGTAGCTCTGGAAACACCATATATTTT.

The chain links TRBV11-2 to TRBJ1-1, with a weak D call TRBD1 (5 bases). Trimming pared 0 bases from V and 7 bases from J, leaving 15 bases between. The CDR3 sequence is 15 residues long. Germline CDR1 and CDR2: SGHAT and FQNNGV. CDR3 in amino acids: CASSLDRGAGLEAFF. In DNA form, the CDR3 reads TGTGCCAGCAGCTTAGATCGTGGGGCAGGTCTTGAAGCTTTCTTT.

This clone was recorded only once. This chain links TRBV6-1 with TRBJ1-5, with D unresolved. Germline CDR1 reads MNHNS; CDR2 reads SASEGT. The CDR3 consists of 15 residues. Trimming cost V 7 bases and J 0 bases, with 13 bases left between them. The CDR3 loop is CASKEGFYSNQPQHF. DNA for the CDR3: TGTGCCAGCAAGGAAGGGTTCTATAGCAATCAGCCCCAGCATTTT.

In this sample, this clone turned up a few times. The rearrangement uses TRBV5-4 and TRBJ2-2; D is undetermined. Germline V CDR1 and CDR2: SGHNT, YYREEE (reference sequence). The CDR3 runs to 15 residues. With 2 bases removed from V and 1 base from J, the gap between germline ends came to 9 bases. Written as DNA, the CDR3 is TGTGCCAGCAGCTTTGGACCGAAGAACACCGGGGAGCTGTTTTTT. Protein: CASSFGPKNTGELFF.

Concerning this clone: The junction and the germline gene differ at one end; a read error may be behind it. This specimen includes other DNA sequences encoding the same CDR3. V usage is TRBV6-1 and J usage is TRBJ1-5; D is perhaps TRBD1 (5 bases). Germline V gives CDR1 MNHNS, CDR2 SASEGT. This CDR3 has 15 amino acids. CDR3 in DNA: TGCGCCAGCAGTGGGAGCCAGGGTGGGGGAAGGAGCCAGCATTTT. It translates to CASSGSQGGGRSQHF.

V and J are TRBV4-2 and TRBJ2-7; 8 nucleotides agree with TRBD2. With V trimmed by 2 bases and J by 2 bases, 2 bases remained unmatched. This CDR3 has 14 amino acids. Germline CDR1 and CDR2: LGHNA and YNFKEQ. The CDR3 sequence: CASSQSGSPYEQYF. DNA for the CDR3: TGTGCCAGCAGCCAAAGCGGGAGTCCCTACGAGCAGTACTTC.

This chain uses TRBV28 with TRBJ2-7; tentatively, D is TRBD1 (6 bases). Trimming stripped 4 bases from V and 0 bases from J, with 10 bases between. Per germline, CDR1 MDHEN and CDR2 SYDVKM. This CDR3 is 14 amino acids long. CDR3 amino acids: CASSSPTGSYEQYF. CDR3 sequence (DNA): TGTGCCAGCAGTTCACCGACAGGCTCCTACGAGCAGTACTTC. The full variable domain, in which reference TRBV28 and TRBJ2-7 provide the parts outside the CDR3, is DVKVTQSSRYLVKRTGEKVFLECVQDMDHENMFWYRQDPGLGLRLIYFSYDVKMKEKGDIPEGYSVSREKKERFSLILESASTNQTSMYLCASSSPTGSYEQYFGPGTRLTVT.

The chain employs TRBV11-2 and TRBJ1-2; a weak D match, TRBD1 (5 bases). From germline, CDR1 is SGHAT and CDR2 FQNNGV. Trimming stripped 1 base from V and 3 bases from J, with 9 bases between. The CDR3 is 14 amino acids. The DNA for the CDR3 is TGTGCCAGCAGCTTAGGTGGGGCCTACTATGGCTACACCTTC. It translates to CASSLGGAYYGYTF.

This chain connects TRBV9 to TRBJ2-7, with D perhaps matching TRBD1 (6 bases). Germline V CDR1 and CDR2: SGDLS, YYNGEE. The ends were cut back, 0 bases at V and 3 bases at J, with 10 bases in the middle. CDR3 size: 14 residues. CDR3 sequence (DNA): TGTGCCAGCAGCGTAGGGACACAGGGCTACGAGCAGTACTTC. Protein: CASSVGTQGYEQYF.

The CDR3, as DNA: TGTGCCAGCAGTTTACAGGGAGGCACTGAAGCTTTCTTT. Translating gives CASSLQGGTEAFF. V and J are TRBV27 and TRBJ1-1, with D perhaps matching TRBD1 (5 bases). V lost 2 bases and J 4 bases, leaving 8 bases between the germline ends. Germline-derived CDR1 and CDR2 are MNHEY and SMNVEV (reference sequence). The CDR3 has 13 amino acids.

The chain recombines TRBV6-5 with TRBJ2-7; D possibly uses TRBD1 or TRBD2 (5 bases each). CDR1 is MNHEY, CDR2 SVGAGI, per germline. The CDR3 has 15 residues. The V end was cut by 2 bases, the J end by 2 bases, with 13 bases between. Here the CDR3 DNA reads TGTGCCAGCAGTTACGCGGCAGGGAGTGCCTACGAGCAGTACTTC. It encodes CASSYAAGSAYEQYF.

V is TRBV28 and J is TRBJ1-5; D is ambiguous. The CDR3 consists of 15 residues. Germline CDR1 and CDR2: MDHEN and SYDVKM. V lost 6 bases to trimming and J lost 3 bases, with 15 bases between them. The CDR3 loop is CASSLGRPSNQPQHF. The CDR3, as DNA: TGTGCCAGCAGCCTAGGACGTCCCTCCAATCAGCCCCAGCATTTT.

The rearrangement joins TRBV10-3 to TRBJ2-3; a weak D match, TRBD2 (6 bases). CDR3 length: 13 amino acids. The V gene lost 11 bases and the J gene lost 4 bases, with 16 bases spanning the gap. CDR1 is ENHRY, CDR2 SYGVKD, per germline. As DNA, the CDR3 is TGTGCCCCAAAGGGCGGGGTGCCAGATACGCAGTATTTT. Residues: CAPKGGVPDTQYF.

This clone was counted only a few times. The V call is TRBV4-1, the J call TRBJ2-7; TRBD1 might be the D (5 bases). Deletions cut 0 bases from V and 0 bases from J, with 9 bases between. The CDR3 loop spans 15 amino acids. Germline CDR1 and CDR2: MGHRA and YSYEKL. CDR3 DNA sequence: TGCGCCAGCAGCCAAGAAGCCCAGGGCTCCTACGAGCAGTACTTC. Protein: CASSQEAQGSYEQYF.

V gene TRBV11-2 combines with J gene TRBJ2-3; D remains ambiguous. V shed 6 bases and J shed 3 bases, with 4 bases lying between them. CDR3 length: 11 residues. Germline loops: CDR1 SGHAT, CDR2 FQNNGV. This CDR3 reads CASSRTDTQYF. DNA of the CDR3: TGTGCCAGCAGTAGGACAGATACGCAGTATTTT.

The CDR3 DNA sequence: TGTGCCAGCACCCGGGACTTCCTCTATGGCTACACCTTC. Encoded protein: CASTRDFLYGYTF. The chain is built from TRBV6-5 and TRBJ1-2, with a weak D call TRBD1 (5 bases). CDR3 length: 13 residues. Germline V gene lookup returns CDR1 MNHEY and CDR2 SVGAGI. V dropped 7 bases and J dropped 4 bases, with 13 bases sitting between them.

This chain uses TRBV20-1 with TRBJ1-1; D call uncertain. Per the germline V gene, CDR1 is DFQATT and CDR2 is SNEGSKA (reference sequence). Trimming left V 4 bases short and J 7 bases short, with 7 bases between. The CDR3 is 10 amino acids. The CDR3 loop is CSATGHEAFF. CDR3 coding DNA: TGCAGTGCTACCGGGCATGAAGCTTTCTTT.

The chain uses TRBV9 and TRBJ1-1; D remains unclear. CDR1 and CDR2 (germline): SGDLS, YYNGEE. The CDR3 contains 14 residues. Trimming cost V 0 bases and J 0 bases, with 6 bases left between them. The CDR3 loop reads CASSVGGMNTEAFF. CDR3 sequence (DNA): TGTGCCAGCAGCGTAGGCGGAATGAACACTGAAGCTTTCTTT.

This clone was picked up one time. The chain joins TRBV29-1 to TRBJ1-1, with a weak D call TRBD1 (6 bases). Germline V gene data show CDR1 as SQVTM and CDR2 as ANQGSEA. CDR3 length: 13 amino acids. The V end was cut by 7 bases, the J end by 4 bases, with 16 bases between. The CDR3 DNA reads as TGCAGCGACGCCGGACAGCTGGGCACTGAAGCTTTCTTT. Protein sequence: CSDAGQLGTEAFF.

DNA of the CDR3: TGTGCCAGCAGCTCGACAGGGGGACCCTCCTTCTACGAGCAGTACTTC. It is translated as CASSSTGGPSFYEQYF. The chain employs TRBV5-5 and TRBJ2-5; 9 nucleotides align to TRBD1. The J call may be faulty, since TRBJ2-7 better matches the DNA end. From germline, CDR1 is SGHKS and CDR2 YYEKEE (reference sequence). The CDR3 contains 16 residues.

The chain is built from TRBV19 and TRBJ1-1; D not certain. Germline CDR1 and CDR2: LNHDA and SQIVND (reference sequence). V was clipped by 7 bases and J by 1 base, with 4 bases between them. The CDR3 spans 11 residues. The DNA for the CDR3 is TGTGCCAGTACAGGGAACACTGAAGCTTTCTTT. As protein: CASTGNTEAFF.

The rearrangement joins TRBV20-1 to TRBJ2-1; D not resolved. V gave up 6 bases and J gave up 4 bases, with 7 bases separating them. There are 11 residues in the CDR3. CDR1 is DFQATT and CDR2 is SNEGSKA in the germline V gene (reference sequence). The CDR3 nucleotides are TGCAGTGCCCCGACATACAATGAGCAGTTCTTC. It translates to CSAPTYNEQFF.

The sample holds a few counts of this clone. The chain links TRBV10-3 to TRBJ2-7; 12 bases map to TRBD2. V shed 0 bases and J 1 base; nucleotides not matched to a gene: 10. There are 19 residues in the CDR3. Germline values: CDR1 ENHRY, CDR2 SYGVKD. In nucleotides, the CDR3 is TGTGCCATCAGTGAGTCGCTGAGGCTAGCGGGAGGGACGTCCTACGAGCAGTACTTC. It specifies CAISESLRLAGGTSYEQYF.

The rearrangement uses TRBV5-4 and TRBJ2-2; 7 nucleotides align to TRBD2. This CDR3 has 15 residues. Germline values: CDR1 SGHNT, CDR2 YYREEE (reference sequence). J gave up 5 bases and V 4 bases, and 8 bases lay outside the gene matches. The CDR3 region is CASSPTGGGTGELFF. CDR3 sequence (DNA): TGTGCCAGCAGCCCAACGGGGGGAGGGACCGGGGAGCTGTTTTTT.

This chain joins TRBV7-9 and TRBJ1-5; D is undetermined. The germline V gene encodes CDR1 SEHNR and CDR2 FQNEAQ (reference sequence). This CDR3 contains 12 residues. Deletions cut 2 bases from V and 9 bases from J, with 8 bases between. Written as DNA, the CDR3 is TGTGCCAGCAGCTTACCATCTGGGCCCCAGCATTTT. As protein: CASSLPSGPQHF. Using reference TRBV7-9 and TRBJ1-5 for the parts outside the CDR3, the full variable domain is DTGVSQNPRHKITKRGQNVTFRCDPISEHNRLYWYRQTLGQGPEFLTYFQNEAQLEKSRLLSDRFSAERPKGSFSTLEIQRTEQGDSAMYLCASSLPSGPQHFGDGTRLSIL.

This clone was recorded only once. The chain has TRBV6-1 and TRBJ2-7, with D maybe TRBD2 (6 bases). The CDR3 totals 14 residues. CDR1 is MNHNS and CDR2 is SASEGT in the germline V gene. The V end was cut by 0 bases, the J end by 1 base, with 7 bases between. CDR3 in DNA: TGTGCCAGCAGTGAAGCCGGGACTTCCTACGAGCAGTACTTC. Translating it yields CASSEAGTSYEQYF.

This clone was counted only a few times. V and J are TRBV29-1 and TRBJ2-3; 8 bases line up with TRBD2. CDR1 is SQVTM and CDR2 is ANQGSEA in the germline V gene. J was trimmed by 1 base and V by 1 base; bases with no gene match: 10. There are 17 residues in the CDR3. Written as DNA, the CDR3 is TGCAGCGTTGAAGGGGGCCGGGAGGGTCTCGGCACAGATACGCAGTATTTT. It codes for CSVEGGREGLGTDTQYF.

The V gene is TRBV6-4, the J gene TRBJ2-2, with D possibly TRBD1 on 6 matching bases. The CDR3 has 14 residues. Germline assignment: CDR1 MRHNA and CDR2 SNTAGT. The V and J ends lost 3 bases and 6 bases respectively, with 11 bases between them. The CDR3 DNA is TGTGCCAGCAGTGAGGTACAGGGATCCGGGGAGCTGTTTTTT. Protein product: CASSEVQGSGELFF.

J is TRBJ2-3 and V is TRBV7-9; D possibly uses TRBD1 or TRBD2 (7 bases each). The V gene lost 5 bases and the J gene lost 3 bases, with 15 bases spanning the gap. The CDR3 runs to 15 residues. Germline V gene lookup returns CDR1 SEHNR and CDR2 FQNEAQ (reference sequence). The CDR3 sequence is CASSPDREGTDTQYF. The CDR3 coding sequence is TGTGCCAGCAGCCCCGACAGGGAGGGAACAGATACGCAGTATTTT.

This chain links TRBV5-1 with TRBJ2-1, with 9 bases aligning to TRBD2. The CDR3 is made up of 15 amino acids. The J segment lost 3 bases and the V segment lost 2 bases, leaving 3 bases of the junction unmatched. Germline CDR1 and CDR2: SGHRS and YFSETQ. In DNA, the CDR3 is TGCGCCAGCAGCTTAAGCGGGGGGATCTACAATGAGCAGTTCTTC. Encoded protein: CASSLSGGIYNEQFF.

In DNA, the CDR3 is TGCGCCAGCAGCTCGGGCCCTGGCGAGCAGTACTTC. Protein product: CASSSGPGEQYF. The chain links TRBV5-1 to TRBJ2-7; no clear D gene. The V end was cut by 3 bases, the J end by 6 bases, with 10 bases between. The CDR3 consists of 12 residues. The germline V gene encodes CDR1 SGHRS and CDR2 YFSETQ.